This passage covers 27 T cell receptor beta chains from one sample sequenced in a study of pediatric ulcerative colitis. Sequenced by immunoSEQ multiplex PCR; TCRdb stores in-frame clones only, minus some. Of about 64,000 clones listed, over 65% are singletons. The specimen sequenced was blood. The source is a boy aged 5-17 years with moderate ulcerative colitis.

This clone has only one observation. V and J are TRBV27 and TRBJ1-1, with D unresolved. Germline V gives CDR1 MNHEY, CDR2 SMNVEV (reference sequence). The CDR3 loop spans 14 amino acids. V shed 5 bases and J shed 0 bases, with 10 bases lying between them. The CDR3 nucleotides are TGTGCCAGCAGTCCACTAGCGGTGAACACTGAAGCTTTCTTT. Amino acids: CASSPLAVNTEAFF.

The rearrangement uses TRBV19 and TRBJ1-4; no clear D gene. CDR1 is LNHDA and CDR2 is SQIVND in the germline V gene (reference sequence). Trimming took off 0 bases at V and 5 bases at J, with 16 bases between the two ends. This CDR3 region has 17 residues. The CDR3 DNA sequence: TGTGCCAGTAGTATAGAACATCTTCCGGAGATCAATGAAAAACTGTTTTTT. This encodes CASSIEHLPEINEKLFF.

As for this clone: The junction does not match germline at one end; this may be a read error. The rearrangement uses TRBV19 and TRBJ2-3; TRBD1 might be the D (6 bases). The CDR3 has 15 amino acids. The germline gives CDR1 LNHDA, CDR2 SQIVND (reference sequence). The CDR3 loop is CASRIGGRGPDTQYF. CDR3 DNA: TGTGCCAGTAGGATAGGTGGCAGGGGACCAGATACGCAGTATTTT. Full variable domain (remainder filled in from reference TRBV19 and TRBJ2-3): DGGITQSPKYLFRKEGQNVTLSCEQNLNHDAMYWYRQDPGQGLRLIYYSQIVNDFQKGDIAEGYSVSREKKESFPLTVTSAQKNPTAFYLCASRIGGRGPDTQYFGPGTRLTVL.

This clone appeared a few times. The chain has TRBV9 and TRBJ1-4; TRBD1 aligns across 8 bases. The germline V gene encodes CDR1 SGDLS and CDR2 YYNGEE. The CDR3 sequence is 15 residues long. The V segment lost 1 base and the J segment 4 bases; nucleotides outside the gene matches: 3. The CDR3 DNA reads TGTGCCAGCAGCGTAACCGACAGGGGTAATGAAAAACTGTTTTTT. This codes for CASSVTDRGNEKLFF.

The rearrangement links TRBV9 to TRBJ2-3; a possible D gene is TRBD2 (6 bases). Germline values: CDR1 SGDLS, CDR2 YYNGEE. V gave up 1 base and J gave up 4 bases, with 13 bases separating them. CDR3 length: 15 amino acids. In DNA form, the CDR3 reads TGTGCCAGCAGCGTATCCGGGAGCCCGGCAGATACGCAGTATTTT. This encodes CASSVSGSPADTQYF.

This chain uses TRBV30 with TRBJ1-6; perhaps TRBD1 as D (5 bases). The V gene's germline CDR1 is GTSNPN and CDR2 SVGIG (reference sequence). The V end was cut by 0 bases, the J end by 7 bases, with 19 bases between. CDR3 length equals 17 residues. Here the CDR3 reads CAWSVSPGGVANSPLHF. DNA for the CDR3: TGTGCCTGGAGTGTATCCCCGGGAGGGGTTGCGAATTCACCCCTCCACTTT. Filled out from reference TRBV30 and TRBJ1-6, the complete variable domain reads SQTIHQWPATLVQPVGSPLSLECTVEGTSNPNLYWYRQAAGRGLQLLFYSVGIGQISSEVPQNLSASRPQDRQFILSSKKLLLSDSGFYLCAWSVSPGGVANSPLHFGNGTRLTVT.

In this sample, this clone turned up a few times. The chain is built from TRBV7-3 and TRBJ1-1; D is undetermined. Trimming stripped 5 bases from V and 1 base from J, with 11 bases between. This CDR3 contains 14 residues. The V gene's germline CDR1 is SGHTA and CDR2 FQGTGA. In nucleotides, the CDR3 is TGTGCCAGCAGCCTCCGGGGTTCGAACACTGAAGCTTTCTTT. Protein sequence: CASSLRGSNTEAFF.

The CDR3 bases are TGCAGCGGGGGCAATAACTTGATAACACAGAACACTGAAGCTTTCTTT. Translating gives CSGGNNLITQNTEAFF. The chain uses TRBV29-1 and TRBJ1-1, with D maybe TRBD1 (5 bases). CDR3 size: 16 residues. Germline V gene sequence: CDR1 SQVTM, CDR2 ANQGSEA. V dropped 7 bases and J dropped 1 base, with 22 bases sitting between them.

The chain combines TRBV18 with TRBJ1-2; the match to TRBD1 covers 7 bases. The CDR3 loop spans 14 amino acids. Trimming at V came to 3 bases and at J to 4 bases, leaving 5 bases not matched to a gene. CDR1 KGHSH and CDR2 LQKENI come from the germline V gene. In DNA, the CDR3 is TGTGCCAGCTCACCCTCGGGACAGACCTATGGCTACACCTTC. Amino acids: CASSPSGQTYGYTF.

J is TRBJ2-6 and V is TRBV5-1, with D unclear. The CDR3 is made up of 13 amino acids. Trimming cost V 4 bases and J 2 bases, with 4 bases left between them. Germline V gene sequence: CDR1 SGHRS, CDR2 YFSETQ. In DNA, the CDR3 is TGCGCCAGCAGCCCGGCTGGGGCCAACGTCCTGACTTTC. As protein: CASSPAGANVLTF.

The J gene is TRBJ2-7, the V gene TRBV25-1; D is unresolved. Per the germline V gene, CDR1 is MGHDK and CDR2 is SYGVNS. Trimming left V 3 bases short and J 5 bases short, with 20 bases between. This CDR3 is 16 amino acids long. The CDR3 bases are TGTGCCAGCAGTGATCGTGAGGCAGGTGATCACGACGAGCAGTACTTC. Protein product: CASSDREAGDHDEQYF.

This clone was seen only once. This chain connects TRBV19 to TRBJ2-7; D call uncertain. Trimming took off 3 bases at V and 0 bases at J, with 6 bases between the two ends. Germline values: CDR1 LNHDA, CDR2 SQIVND (reference sequence). The CDR3 sequence is 13 residues long. The CDR3 spells CASSIVLSYEQYF. CDR3 coding DNA: TGTGCCAGTAGTATTGTCCTCTCCTACGAGCAGTACTTC.

The chain links TRBV7-9 to TRBJ2-7; TRBD1 might be the D (6 bases). Germline CDR1 is SEHNR and CDR2 is FQNEAQ (reference sequence). Trimming removed 4 bases from V and 4 bases from J, with 14 bases in between. The CDR3 has 14 amino acids. CDR3 bases: TGTGCCAGCAGCTCCCCCAAGCAGGGGTACGAGCAGTACTTC. It translates to CASSSPKQGYEQYF.

Remarks on this clone: Mismatch with germline at one junction end may stem from a read error. The rearrangement links TRBV10-3 to TRBJ2-7, with 16 bases fitting TRBD2. Germline CDR1 and CDR2: ENHRY and SYGVKD. CDR3 length: 18 residues. CDR3 in amino acids: CAISESGTSGRASHEQYF. In DNA form, the CDR3 reads TGTGCCATCAGTGAGTCAGGGACTAGCGGGAGGGCCTCCCACGAGCAGTACTTC.

The chain carries TRBV18 and TRBJ1-2; D gene unclear. Germline CDR1 KGHSH, CDR2 LQKENI. V dropped 0 bases and J dropped 4 bases, with 9 bases sitting between them. The CDR3 consists of 14 residues. DNA of the CDR3: TGTGCCAGCTCACCACCAGCCAGCGCCTATGGCTACACCTTC. This encodes CASSPPASAYGYTF. Full variable domain (remainder filled in from reference TRBV18 and TRBJ1-2): NAGVMQNPRHLVRRRGQEARLRCSPMKGHSHVYWYRQLPEEGLKFMVYLQKENIIDESGMPKERFSAEFPKEGPSILRIQQVVRGDSAAYFCASSPPASAYGYTFGSGTRLTVV.

The chain employs TRBV4-2 and TRBJ2-5, with 11 nucleotides matching TRBD2. The J segment lost 0 bases and the V segment lost 0 bases, leaving 3 bases of the junction unmatched. CDR3 length: 17 amino acids. CDR1 and CDR2 (germline): LGHNA, YNFKEQ. The CDR3 loop is CASSQDSSGGYQETQYF. As DNA, the CDR3 is TGTGCCAGCAGCCAAGATTCTAGCGGGGGGTACCAAGAGACCCAGTACTTC.

This chain links TRBV6-5 with TRBJ2-4; D unclear. This CDR3 contains 16 residues. Germline V gives CDR1 MNHEY, CDR2 SVGAGI. V lost 3 bases and J lost 0, with 12 bases in between. The CDR3 sequence is CASSYRASQAKNIQYF. As DNA, the CDR3 is TGTGCCAGCAGTTATAGAGCCAGTCAAGCCAAAAACATTCAGTACTTC.

The chain combines TRBV19 with TRBJ2-5; D gene ambiguous. V lost 1 base and J 1 base, leaving 7 bases between the germline ends. The CDR3 consists of 14 residues. Germline CDR1 LNHDA, CDR2 SQIVND (reference sequence). DNA for the CDR3: TGTGCCAGTAGTATAGTGGGCCTCCAAGAGACCCAGTACTTC. Protein product: CASSIVGLQETQYF.

V gene TRBV29-1 combines with J gene TRBJ2-3, with 9 bases matching TRBD1. Germline CDR1 and CDR2: SQVTM and ANQGSEA. Trimming removed 2 bases from V and 4 bases from J; junction bases left unmatched: 4. The length of the CDR3 is 14 residues. The CDR3 DNA reads TGCAGCGTTGAACAGGGGACAGGGTCAGATACGCAGTATTTT. It encodes CSVEQGTGSDTQYF.

The chain has TRBV9 and TRBJ2-1, with 7 bases identical to TRBD1. The germline gives CDR1 SGDLS, CDR2 YYNGEE. Losses at the gene ends were 4 bases for V and 9 bases for J; bases not matched to a gene: 10. The CDR3 runs 14 residues. As DNA, the CDR3 is TGTGCCAGCAGCCTTCGGGACAGACTAACTGAGCAGTTCTTC. The encoded protein is CASSLRDRLTEQFF.

This rearrangement joins TRBV15 to TRBJ1-2; no definite D call. This CDR3 has 16 residues. The germline V gene encodes CDR1 LNHNV and CDR2 YYDKDF (reference sequence). Trimming left V 0 bases short and J 7 bases short, with 18 bases between. The CDR3 coding sequence is TGTGCCACCAGCAGAGATCTCGGGGTGAAAGAGGGTGGCTACACCTTC. Its protein is CATSRDLGVKEGGYTF.

The chain is built from TRBV5-6 and TRBJ1-3; 9 bases are a match to TRBD1. The CDR3 is made up of 15 amino acids. V shed 3 bases and J 1 base; nucleotides not matched to a gene: 2. In germline, CDR1 is SGHDT, CDR2 YYEEEE. This CDR3 reads CASSWDRVSGNTIYF. In nucleotides, the CDR3 is TGTGCCAGCAGCTGGGACAGGGTTTCTGGAAACACCATATATTTT.

This chain joins TRBV30 and TRBJ2-3, with D maybe TRBD1 (5 bases). The germline CDR1 and CDR2 sequences are GTSNPN and SVGIG (reference sequence). CDR3 length: 14 amino acids. V was clipped by 4 bases and J by 8 bases, with 19 bases between them. CDR3 nucleotide sequence: TGTGCCTGGATCGCAGACAGTAGATCACGTACGCAGTATTTT. Translation gives CAWIADSRSRTQYF.

This clone was seen a few times. The J gene is TRBJ2-7, the V gene TRBV25-1, with D perhaps TRBD1 (5 bases). This CDR3 is built from 12 residues. From germline, CDR1 is MGHDK and CDR2 SYGVNS. The germline V and J ends were trimmed by 3 bases and 6 bases, with 9 bases remaining between them. The chain's CDR3 is CASSDLRGEQYF. The CDR3 DNA sequence: TGTGCCAGCAGTGATCTTAGGGGCGAGCAGTACTTC.

J is TRBJ1-4 and V is TRBV18; D is possibly TRBD1 (5 bases). Germline CDR1 is KGHSH and CDR2 is LQKENI. V was cut by 6 bases and J by 1 base, with 15 bases left in between. The CDR3 contains 16 residues. Here the CDR3 reads CASSLRQGRTNEKLFF. For the CDR3, the DNA is TGTGCCAGCTCGCTAAGGCAGGGCCGAACTAATGAAAAACTGTTTTTT.

The rearrangement joins TRBV11-3 to TRBJ2-1, with 10 bases identical to TRBD2. The V gene end was trimmed by 5 bases and the J gene end by 4 bases; junction bases not matched to a gene: 11. The germline gives CDR1 SGHNT, CDR2 YENEEA. The CDR3 extends over 17 amino acids. CDR3 DNA sequence: TGTGCCAGCAGCCCCATGGGGGGAGCGGGGGGGTACAATGAGCAGTTCTTC. Its protein is CASSPMGGAGGYNEQFF.

The rearrangement joins TRBV20-1 to TRBJ1-2, with D hard to call. The CDR3 is made up of 11 amino acids. CDR1 DFQATT and CDR2 SNEGSKA come from the germline V gene (reference sequence). V lost 6 bases to trimming and J lost 8 bases, with 13 bases between them. The CDR3 bases are TGCAGTGCACCGGATGGAGGGGGCTACACCTTC. Amino acids: CSAPDGGGYTF.